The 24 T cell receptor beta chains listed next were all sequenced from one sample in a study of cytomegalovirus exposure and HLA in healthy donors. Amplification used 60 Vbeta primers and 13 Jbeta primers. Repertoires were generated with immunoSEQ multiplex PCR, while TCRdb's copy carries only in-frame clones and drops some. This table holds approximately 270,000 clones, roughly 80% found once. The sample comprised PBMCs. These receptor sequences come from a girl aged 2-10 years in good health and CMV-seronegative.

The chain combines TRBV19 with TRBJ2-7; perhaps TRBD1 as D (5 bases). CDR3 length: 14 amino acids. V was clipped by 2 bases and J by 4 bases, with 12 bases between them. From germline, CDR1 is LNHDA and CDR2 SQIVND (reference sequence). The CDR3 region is CASSIQGYVYEQYF. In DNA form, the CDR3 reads TGTGCCAGTAGTATACAGGGTTATGTTTACGAGCAGTACTTC.

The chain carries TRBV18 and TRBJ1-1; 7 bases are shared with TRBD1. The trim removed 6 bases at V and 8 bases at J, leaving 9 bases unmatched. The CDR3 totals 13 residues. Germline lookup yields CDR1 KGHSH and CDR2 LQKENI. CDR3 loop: CASSDQGQLEAFF. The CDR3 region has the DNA TGTGCCAGCTCCGACCAGGGACAGCTGGAAGCTTTCTTT.

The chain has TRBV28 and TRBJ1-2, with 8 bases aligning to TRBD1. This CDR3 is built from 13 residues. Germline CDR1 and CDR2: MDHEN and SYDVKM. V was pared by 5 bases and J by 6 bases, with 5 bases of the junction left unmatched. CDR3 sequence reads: CASSLGQGDGYTF. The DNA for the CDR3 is TGTGCCAGCAGTCTTGGACAGGGTGATGGCTACACCTTC.

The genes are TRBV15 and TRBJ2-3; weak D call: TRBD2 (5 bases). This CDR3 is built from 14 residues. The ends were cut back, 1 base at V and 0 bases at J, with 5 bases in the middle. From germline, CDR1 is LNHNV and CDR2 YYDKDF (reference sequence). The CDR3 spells CATSRGGSTDTQYF. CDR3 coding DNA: TGTGCCACCAGCAGAGGCGGGAGCACAGATACGCAGTATTTT.

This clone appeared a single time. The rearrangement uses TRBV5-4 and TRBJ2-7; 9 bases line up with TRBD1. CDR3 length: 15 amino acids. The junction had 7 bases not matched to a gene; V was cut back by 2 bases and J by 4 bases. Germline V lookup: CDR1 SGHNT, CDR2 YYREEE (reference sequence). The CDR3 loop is CASSLGQGSAYEQYF. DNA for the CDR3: TGTGCCAGCAGCTTAGGACAGGGGTCAGCATACGAGCAGTACTTC.

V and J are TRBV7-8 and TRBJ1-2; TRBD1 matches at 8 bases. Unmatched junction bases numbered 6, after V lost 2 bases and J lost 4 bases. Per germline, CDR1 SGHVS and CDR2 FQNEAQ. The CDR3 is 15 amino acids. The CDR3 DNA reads TGTGCCAGCAGCTTAACAGGGGGGAAGGGCTATGGCTACACCTTC. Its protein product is CASSLTGGKGYGYTF.

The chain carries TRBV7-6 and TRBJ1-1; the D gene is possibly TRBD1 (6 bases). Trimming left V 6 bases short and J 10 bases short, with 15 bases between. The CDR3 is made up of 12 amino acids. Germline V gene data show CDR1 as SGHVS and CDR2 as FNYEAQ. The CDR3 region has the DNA TGTGCCAGCAGTGGGGGGGCTGGTCGAGCTTTCTTT. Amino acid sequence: CASSGGAGRAFF.

CDR3 sequence reads: CASSESEGWVTEAFF. The CDR3 DNA sequence: TGTGCCAGCAGTGAATCTGAGGGTTGGGTCACTGAAGCTTTCTTT. J is TRBJ1-1 and V is TRBV25-1; no clear D. V was shortened by 1 base and J by 4 bases, with 13 bases between the two germline ends. The germline CDR1 and CDR2 sequences are MGHDK and SYGVNS. The CDR3 has 15 amino acids.

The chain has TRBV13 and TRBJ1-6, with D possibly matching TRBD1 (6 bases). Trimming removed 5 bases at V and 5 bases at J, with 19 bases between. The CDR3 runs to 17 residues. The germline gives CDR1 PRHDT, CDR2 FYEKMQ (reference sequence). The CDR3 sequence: CASSPYRQEFHNSPLHF. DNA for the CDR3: TGTGCCAGCAGCCCGTATCGACAGGAGTTTCATAATTCACCCCTCCACTTT.

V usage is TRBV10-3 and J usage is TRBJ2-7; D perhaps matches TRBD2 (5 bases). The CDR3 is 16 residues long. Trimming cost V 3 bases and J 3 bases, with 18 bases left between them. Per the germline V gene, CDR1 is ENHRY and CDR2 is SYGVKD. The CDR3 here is CAISDQRRESFYEQYF. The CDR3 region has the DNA TGTGCCATCAGTGACCAGCGAAGGGAGAGCTTCTACGAGCAGTACTTC.

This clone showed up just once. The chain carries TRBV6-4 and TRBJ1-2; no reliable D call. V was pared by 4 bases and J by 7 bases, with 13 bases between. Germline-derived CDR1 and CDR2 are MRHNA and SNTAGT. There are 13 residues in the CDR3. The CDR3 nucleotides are TGTGCCAGCAGTGGCGGGAGTTCGGGTGGCTACACCTTC. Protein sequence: CASSGGSSGGYTF.

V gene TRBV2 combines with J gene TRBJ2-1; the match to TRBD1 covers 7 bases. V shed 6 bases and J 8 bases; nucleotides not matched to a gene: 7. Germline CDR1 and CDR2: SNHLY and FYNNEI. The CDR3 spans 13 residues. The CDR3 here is CASRRTGQDEQFF. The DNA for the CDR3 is TGTGCCAGCAGAAGGACAGGCCAGGATGAGCAGTTCTTC.

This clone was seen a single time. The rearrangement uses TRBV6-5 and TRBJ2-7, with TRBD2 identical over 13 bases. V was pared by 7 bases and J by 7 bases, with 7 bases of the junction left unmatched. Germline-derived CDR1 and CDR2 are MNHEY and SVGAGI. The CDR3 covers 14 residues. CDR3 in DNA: TGTGCCAGCAATACACTAGCGGGGGGGCAAGAGCAGTACTTC. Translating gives CASNTLAGGQEQYF.

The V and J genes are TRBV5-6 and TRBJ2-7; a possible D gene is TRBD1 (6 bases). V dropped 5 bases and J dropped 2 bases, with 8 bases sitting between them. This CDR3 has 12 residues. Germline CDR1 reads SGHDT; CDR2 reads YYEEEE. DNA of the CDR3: TGTGCCAGCAGTAAGGGGGCCTACGAGCAGTACTTC. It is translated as CASSKGAYEQYF.

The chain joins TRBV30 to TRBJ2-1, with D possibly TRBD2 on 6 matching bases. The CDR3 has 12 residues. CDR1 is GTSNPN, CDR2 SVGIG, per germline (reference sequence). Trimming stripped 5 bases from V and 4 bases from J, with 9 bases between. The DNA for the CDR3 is TGTGCCTGGGGAGGGCAATACAATGAGCAGTTCTTC. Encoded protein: CAWGGQYNEQFF.

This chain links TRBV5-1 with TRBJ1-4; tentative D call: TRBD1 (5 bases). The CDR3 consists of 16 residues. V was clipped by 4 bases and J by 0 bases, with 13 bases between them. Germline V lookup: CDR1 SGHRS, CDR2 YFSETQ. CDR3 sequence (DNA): TGCGCCAGCAGCATGGGGCGGGGGACAACTAATGAAAAACTGTTTTTT. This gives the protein CASSMGRGTTNEKLFF.

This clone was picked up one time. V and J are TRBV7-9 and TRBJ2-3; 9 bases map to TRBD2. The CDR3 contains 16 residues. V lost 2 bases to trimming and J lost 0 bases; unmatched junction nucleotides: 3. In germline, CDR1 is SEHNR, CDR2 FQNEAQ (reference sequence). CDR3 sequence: CASSLRLAASTDTQYF. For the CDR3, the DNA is TGTGCCAGCAGCTTACGACTAGCGGCTAGCACAGATACGCAGTATTTT.

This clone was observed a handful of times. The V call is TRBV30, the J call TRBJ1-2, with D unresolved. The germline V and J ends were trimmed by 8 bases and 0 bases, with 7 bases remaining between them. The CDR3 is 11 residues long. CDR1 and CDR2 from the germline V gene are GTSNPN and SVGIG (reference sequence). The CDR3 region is CAHGSNYGYTF. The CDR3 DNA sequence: TGTGCCCACGGGTCTAACTATGGCTACACCTTC.

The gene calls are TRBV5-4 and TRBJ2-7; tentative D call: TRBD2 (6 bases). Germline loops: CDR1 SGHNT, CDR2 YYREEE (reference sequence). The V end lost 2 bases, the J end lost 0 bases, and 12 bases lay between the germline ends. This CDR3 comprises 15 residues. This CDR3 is CASSFGGMSSYEQYF. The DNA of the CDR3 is TGTGCCAGCAGCTTTGGGGGGATGAGCTCCTACGAGCAGTACTTC.

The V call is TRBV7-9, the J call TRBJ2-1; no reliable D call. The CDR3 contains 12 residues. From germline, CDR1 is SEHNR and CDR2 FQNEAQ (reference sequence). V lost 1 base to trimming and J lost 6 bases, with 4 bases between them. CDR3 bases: TGTGCCAGCAGCTTAGTCGGCAATGAGCAGTTCTTC. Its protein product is CASSLVGNEQFF.

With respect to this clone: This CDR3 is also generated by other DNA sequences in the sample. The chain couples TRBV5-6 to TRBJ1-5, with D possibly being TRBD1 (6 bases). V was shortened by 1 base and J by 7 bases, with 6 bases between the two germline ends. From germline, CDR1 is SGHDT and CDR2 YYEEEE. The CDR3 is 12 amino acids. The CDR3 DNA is TGTGCCAGCAGCTTGAGGGGGCAGCCCCAGCATTTT. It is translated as CASSLRGQPQHF. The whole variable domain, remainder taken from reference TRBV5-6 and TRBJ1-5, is DAGVTQSPTHLIKTRGQQVTLRCSPKSGHDTVSWYQQALGQGPQFIFQYYEEEERQRGNFPDRFSGHQFPNYSSELNVNALLLGDSALYLCASSLRGQPQHFGDGTRLSIL.

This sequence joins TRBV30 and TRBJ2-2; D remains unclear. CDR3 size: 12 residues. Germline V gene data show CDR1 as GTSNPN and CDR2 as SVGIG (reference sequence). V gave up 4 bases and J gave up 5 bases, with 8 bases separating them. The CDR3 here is CAWIARTGELFF. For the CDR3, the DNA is TGTGCCTGGATTGCCCGGACCGGGGAGCTGTTTTTT.

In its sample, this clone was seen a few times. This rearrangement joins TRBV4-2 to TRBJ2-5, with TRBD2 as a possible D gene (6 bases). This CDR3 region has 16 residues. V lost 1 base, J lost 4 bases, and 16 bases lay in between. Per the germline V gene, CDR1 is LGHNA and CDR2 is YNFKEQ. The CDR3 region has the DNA TGTGCCAGCAGCCAAGGGGGCAGGAGGGACGGAGAGACCCAGTACTTC. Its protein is CASSQGGRRDGETQYF.

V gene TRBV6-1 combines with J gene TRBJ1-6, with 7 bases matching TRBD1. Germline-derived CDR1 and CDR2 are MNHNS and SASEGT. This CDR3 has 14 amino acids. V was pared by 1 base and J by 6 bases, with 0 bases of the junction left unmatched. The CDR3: CASSEGTGNSPLHF. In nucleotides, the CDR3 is TGTGCCAGCAGTGAAGGGACAGGTAATTCACCCCTCCACTTT.